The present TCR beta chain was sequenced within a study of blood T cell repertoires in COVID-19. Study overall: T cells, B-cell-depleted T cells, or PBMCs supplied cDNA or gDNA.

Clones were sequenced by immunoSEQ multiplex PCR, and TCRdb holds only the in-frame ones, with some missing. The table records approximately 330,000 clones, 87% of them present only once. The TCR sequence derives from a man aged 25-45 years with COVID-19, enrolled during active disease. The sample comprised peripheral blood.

Here the CDR3 reads CASSVGVANYGYTF. In nucleotides, the CDR3 is TGTGCCAGCAGCGTAGGAGTAGCAAACTATGGCTACACCTTC. The chain is built from TRBV9 and TRBJ1-2, with unresolved D. The germline V gene encodes CDR1 SGDLS and CDR2 YYNGEE. Between the trimmed V and J ends, which lost 0 bases and 2 bases, there was a span of 8 bases. CDR3 size: 14 residues. Drawing the rest from reference TRBV9 and TRBJ1-2, the complete variable domain is DSGVTQTPKHLITATGQRVTLRCSPRSGDLSVYWYQQSLDQGLQFLIQYYNGEERAKGNILERFSAQQFPDLHSELNLSSLELGDSALYFCASSVGVANYGYTFGSGTRLTVV.